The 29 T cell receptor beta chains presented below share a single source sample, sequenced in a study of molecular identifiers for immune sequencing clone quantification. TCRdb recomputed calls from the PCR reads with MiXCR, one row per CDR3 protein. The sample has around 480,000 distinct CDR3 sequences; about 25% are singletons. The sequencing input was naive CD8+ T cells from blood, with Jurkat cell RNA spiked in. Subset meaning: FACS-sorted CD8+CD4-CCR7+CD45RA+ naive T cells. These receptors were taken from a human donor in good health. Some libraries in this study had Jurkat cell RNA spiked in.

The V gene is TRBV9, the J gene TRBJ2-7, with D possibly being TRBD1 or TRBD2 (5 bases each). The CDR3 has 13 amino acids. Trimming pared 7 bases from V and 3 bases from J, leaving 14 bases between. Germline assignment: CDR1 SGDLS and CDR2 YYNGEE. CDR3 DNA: TGTGCCAGCGGGACCGCCTCAGGCTACGAGCAGTACTTC. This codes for CASGTASGYEQYF.

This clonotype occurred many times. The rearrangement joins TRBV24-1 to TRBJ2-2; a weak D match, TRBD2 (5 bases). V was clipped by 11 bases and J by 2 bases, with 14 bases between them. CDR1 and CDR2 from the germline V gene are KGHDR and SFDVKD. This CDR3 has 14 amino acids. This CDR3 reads CANPWRTNTGELFF. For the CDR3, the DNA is TGTGCCAACCCGTGGAGGACCAACACCGGGGAGCTGTTTTTT.

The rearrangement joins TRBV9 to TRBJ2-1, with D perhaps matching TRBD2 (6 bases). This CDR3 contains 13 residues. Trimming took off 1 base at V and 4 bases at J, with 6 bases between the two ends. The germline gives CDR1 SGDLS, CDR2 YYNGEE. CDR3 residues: CASSVSGYNEQFF. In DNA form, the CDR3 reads TGTGCCAGCAGCGTAAGCGGGTACAATGAGCAGTTCTTC.

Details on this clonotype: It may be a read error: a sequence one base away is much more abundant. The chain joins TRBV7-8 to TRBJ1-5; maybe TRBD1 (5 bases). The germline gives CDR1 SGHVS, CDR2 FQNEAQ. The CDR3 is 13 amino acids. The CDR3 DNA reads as TGTGCCAGCAGCTTAGTGGACAATCCGCCCCAGCATTTT. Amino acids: CASSLVDNPPQHF. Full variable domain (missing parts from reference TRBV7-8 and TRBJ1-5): GAGVSQSPRYKVAKRGQDVALRCDPISGHVSLFWYQQALGQGPEFLTYFQNEAQLDKSGLPSDRFFAERPEGSVSTLKIQRTQQEDSAVYLCASSLVDNPPQHFGDGTRLSIL.

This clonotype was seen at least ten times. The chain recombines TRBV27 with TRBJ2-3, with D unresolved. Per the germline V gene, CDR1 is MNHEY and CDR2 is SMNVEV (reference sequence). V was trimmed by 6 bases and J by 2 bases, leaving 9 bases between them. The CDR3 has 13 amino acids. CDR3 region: CASRYRYTDTQYF. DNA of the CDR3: TGTGCCAGCAGGTACAGATACACAGATACGCAGTATTTT.

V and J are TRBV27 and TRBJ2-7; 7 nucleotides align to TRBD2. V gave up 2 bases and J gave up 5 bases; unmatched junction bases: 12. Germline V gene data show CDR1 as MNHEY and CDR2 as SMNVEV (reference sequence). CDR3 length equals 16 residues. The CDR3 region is CASSLLGTNGSNEQYF. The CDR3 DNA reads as TGTGCCAGCAGTTTACTCGGGACTAACGGGAGTAACGAGCAGTACTTC.

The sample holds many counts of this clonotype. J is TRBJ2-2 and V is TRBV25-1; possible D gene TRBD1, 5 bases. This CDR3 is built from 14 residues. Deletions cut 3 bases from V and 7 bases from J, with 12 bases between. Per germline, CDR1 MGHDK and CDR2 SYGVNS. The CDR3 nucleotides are TGTGCCAGCAGTGATTTGGAGACAGTCGGGGAGCTGTTTTTT. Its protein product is CASSDLETVGELFF.

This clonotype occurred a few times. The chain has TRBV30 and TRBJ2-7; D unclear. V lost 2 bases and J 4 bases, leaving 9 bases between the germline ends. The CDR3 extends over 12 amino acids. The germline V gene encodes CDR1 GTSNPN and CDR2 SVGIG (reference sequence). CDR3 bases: TGTGCCTGGAGTATACTGGGGTACGAGCAGTACTTC. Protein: CAWSILGYEQYF.

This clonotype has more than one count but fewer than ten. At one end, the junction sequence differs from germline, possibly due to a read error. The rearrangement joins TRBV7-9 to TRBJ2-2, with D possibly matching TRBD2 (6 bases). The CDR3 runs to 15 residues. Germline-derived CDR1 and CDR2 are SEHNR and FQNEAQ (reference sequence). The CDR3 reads CASSLGRVDTGELIF. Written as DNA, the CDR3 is TGTGCCAGCAGCTTAGGGAGGGTCGACACCGGGGAGCTGATTTTT.

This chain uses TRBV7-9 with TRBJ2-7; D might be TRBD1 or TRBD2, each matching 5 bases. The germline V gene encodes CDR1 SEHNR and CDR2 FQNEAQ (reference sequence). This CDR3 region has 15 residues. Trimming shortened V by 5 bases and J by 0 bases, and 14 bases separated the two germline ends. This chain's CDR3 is CASSPGAADSYEQYF. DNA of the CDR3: TGTGCCAGCAGCCCCGGGGCGGCGGACTCCTACGAGCAGTACTTC.

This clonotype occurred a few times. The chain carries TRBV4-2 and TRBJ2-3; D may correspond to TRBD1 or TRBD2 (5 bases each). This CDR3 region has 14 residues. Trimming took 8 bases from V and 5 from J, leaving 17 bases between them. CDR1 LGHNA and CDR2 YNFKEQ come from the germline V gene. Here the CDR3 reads CASGGRLPGDTQYF. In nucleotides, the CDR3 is TGTGCCAGCGGGGGTCGGCTCCCGGGAGATACGCAGTATTTT.

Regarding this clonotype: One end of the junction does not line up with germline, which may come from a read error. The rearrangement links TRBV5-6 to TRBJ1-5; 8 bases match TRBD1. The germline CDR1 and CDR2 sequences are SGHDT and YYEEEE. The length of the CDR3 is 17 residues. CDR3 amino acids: CAGSFIGTGHSNQPQHF. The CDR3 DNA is TGTGCCGGCAGCTTTATCGGGACAGGTCATAGCAATCAGCCCCAGCATTTT.

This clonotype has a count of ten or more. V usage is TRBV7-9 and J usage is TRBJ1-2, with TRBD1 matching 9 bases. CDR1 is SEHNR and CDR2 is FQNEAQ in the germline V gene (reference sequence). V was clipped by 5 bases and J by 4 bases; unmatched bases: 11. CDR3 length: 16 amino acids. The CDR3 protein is CASSQFDRGNIYGYTF. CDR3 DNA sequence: TGTGCCAGCAGCCAATTTGACAGGGGGAATATCTATGGCTACACCTTC. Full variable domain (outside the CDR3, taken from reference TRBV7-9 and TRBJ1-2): DTGVSQNPRHKITKRGQNVTFRCDPISEHNRLYWYRQTLGQGPEFLTYFQNEAQLEKSRLLSDRFSAERPKGSFSTLEIQRTEQGDSAMYLCASSQFDRGNIYGYTFGSGTRLTVV.

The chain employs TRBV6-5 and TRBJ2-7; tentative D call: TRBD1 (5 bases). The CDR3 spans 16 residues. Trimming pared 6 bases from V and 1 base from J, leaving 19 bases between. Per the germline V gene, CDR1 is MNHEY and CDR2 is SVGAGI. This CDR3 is CASRSLGVSESYEQYF. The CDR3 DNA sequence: TGTGCCAGCAGAAGCCTAGGGGTTTCAGAATCCTACGAGCAGTACTTC.

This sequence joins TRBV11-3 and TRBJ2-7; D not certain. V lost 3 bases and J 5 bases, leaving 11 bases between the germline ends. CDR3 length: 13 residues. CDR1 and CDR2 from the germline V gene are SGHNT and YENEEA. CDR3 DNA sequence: TGTGCCAGCAGCTTGTTTCATCGAGACGAGCAGTACTTC. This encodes CASSLFHRDEQYF.

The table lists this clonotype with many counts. The DNA of the CDR3 is TGTGCCAGCAGCCCCGGGACACACTCCTACGAGCAGTACTTC. It codes for CASSPGTHSYEQYF. This chain links TRBV5-4 with TRBJ2-7; the D gene is possibly TRBD1 (6 bases). The V and J ends lost 4 bases and 0 bases respectively, with 11 bases between them. The CDR3 consists of 14 residues. In germline, CDR1 is SGHNT, CDR2 YYREEE (reference sequence).

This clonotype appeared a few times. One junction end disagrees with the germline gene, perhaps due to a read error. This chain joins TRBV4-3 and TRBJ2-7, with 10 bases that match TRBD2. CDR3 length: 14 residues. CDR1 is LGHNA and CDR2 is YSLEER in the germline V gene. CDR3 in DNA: TGTGCCAGCAGTCAAGCGGGAGGGACCTACGAGCAGTACTTC. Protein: CASSQAGGTYEQYF.

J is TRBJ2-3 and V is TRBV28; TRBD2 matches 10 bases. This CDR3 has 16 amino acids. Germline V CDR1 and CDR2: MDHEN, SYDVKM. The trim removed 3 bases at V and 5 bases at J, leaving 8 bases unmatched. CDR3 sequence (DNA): TGTGCCAGCAGTTTGTCAGCGGGAGGGCATGGAGATACGCAGTATTTT. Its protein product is CASSLSAGGHGDTQYF.

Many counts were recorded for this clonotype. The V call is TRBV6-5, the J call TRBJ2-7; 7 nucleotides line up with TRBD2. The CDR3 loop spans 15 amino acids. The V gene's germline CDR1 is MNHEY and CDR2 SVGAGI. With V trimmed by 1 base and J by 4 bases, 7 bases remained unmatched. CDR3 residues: CASSYFAGDRYEQYF. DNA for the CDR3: TGTGCCAGCAGTTACTTCGCGGGGGATCGGTACGAGCAGTACTTC.

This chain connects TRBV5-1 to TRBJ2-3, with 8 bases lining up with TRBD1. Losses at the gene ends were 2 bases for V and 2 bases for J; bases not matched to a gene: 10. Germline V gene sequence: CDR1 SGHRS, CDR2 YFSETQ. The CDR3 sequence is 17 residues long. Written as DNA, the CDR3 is TGCGCCAGCAGCTTTTCGTTGGACAGGGAGTCCACAGATACGCAGTATTTT. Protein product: CASSFSLDRESTDTQYF.

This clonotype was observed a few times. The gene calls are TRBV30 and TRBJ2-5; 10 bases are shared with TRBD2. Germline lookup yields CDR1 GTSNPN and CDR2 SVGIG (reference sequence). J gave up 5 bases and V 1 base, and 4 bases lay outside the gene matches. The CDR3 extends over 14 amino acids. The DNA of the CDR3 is TGTGCCTGGAGTGAGCGGGGGGGCCTCGAGACCCAGTACTTC. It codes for CAWSERGGLETQYF.

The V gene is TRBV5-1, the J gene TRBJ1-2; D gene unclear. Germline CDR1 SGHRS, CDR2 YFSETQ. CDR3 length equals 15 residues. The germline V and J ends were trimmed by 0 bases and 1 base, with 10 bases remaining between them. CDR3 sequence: CASSLGPGVNYGYTF. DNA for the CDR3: TGCGCCAGCAGCTTGGGTCCCGGAGTTAACTATGGCTACACCTTC.

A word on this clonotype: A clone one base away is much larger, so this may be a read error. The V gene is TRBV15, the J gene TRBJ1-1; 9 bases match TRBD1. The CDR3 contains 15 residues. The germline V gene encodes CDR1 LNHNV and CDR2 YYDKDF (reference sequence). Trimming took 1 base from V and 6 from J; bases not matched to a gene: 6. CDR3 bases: TGTGCCACCAGCAGAGTCCGGGACAGGGATGCTGAAGCTTTCTTT. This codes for CATSRVRDRDAEAFF. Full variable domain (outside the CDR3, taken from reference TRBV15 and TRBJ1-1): DAMVIQNPRYQVTQFGKPVTLSCSQTLNHNVMYWYQQKSSQAPKLLFHYYDKDFNNEADTPDNFQSRRPNTSFCFLDIRSPGLGDTAMYLCATSRVRDRDAEAFFGQGTRLTVV.

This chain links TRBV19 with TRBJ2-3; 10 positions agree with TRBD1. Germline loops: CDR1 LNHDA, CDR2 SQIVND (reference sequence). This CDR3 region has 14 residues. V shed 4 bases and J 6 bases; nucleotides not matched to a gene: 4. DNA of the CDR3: TGTGCCAGTAGTACGACAGGGGGCGCCGATACGCAGTATTTT. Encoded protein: CASSTTGGADTQYF.

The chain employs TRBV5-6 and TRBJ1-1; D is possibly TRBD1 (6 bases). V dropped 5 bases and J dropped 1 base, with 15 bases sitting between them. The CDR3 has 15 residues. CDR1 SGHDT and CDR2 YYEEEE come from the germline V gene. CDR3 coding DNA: TGTGCCAGCAGACCAAGGACAGAGACGAACACTGAAGCTTTCTTT. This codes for CASRPRTETNTEAFF.

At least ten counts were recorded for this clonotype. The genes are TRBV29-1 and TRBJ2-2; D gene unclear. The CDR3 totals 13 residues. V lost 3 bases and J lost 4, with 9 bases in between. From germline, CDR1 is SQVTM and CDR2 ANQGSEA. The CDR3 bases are TGCAGCGTTGAGACGGGCCTCACCGGGGAGCTGTTTTTT. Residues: CSVETGLTGELFF.

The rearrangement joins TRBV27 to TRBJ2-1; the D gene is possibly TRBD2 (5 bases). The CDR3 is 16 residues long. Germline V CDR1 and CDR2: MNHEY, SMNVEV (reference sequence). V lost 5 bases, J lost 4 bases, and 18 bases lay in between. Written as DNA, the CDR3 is TGTGCCAGCAGTCTCATTAGCCCTCGAGGGTACAATGAGCAGTTCTTC. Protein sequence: CASSLISPRGYNEQFF.

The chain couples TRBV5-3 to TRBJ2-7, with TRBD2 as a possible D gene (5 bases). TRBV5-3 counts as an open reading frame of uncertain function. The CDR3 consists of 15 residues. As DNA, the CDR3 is TGTGCGAGCAGCTTGCGGACGGACCGGACTTACGAGCAGTACTTC. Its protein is CASSLRTDRTYEQYF.

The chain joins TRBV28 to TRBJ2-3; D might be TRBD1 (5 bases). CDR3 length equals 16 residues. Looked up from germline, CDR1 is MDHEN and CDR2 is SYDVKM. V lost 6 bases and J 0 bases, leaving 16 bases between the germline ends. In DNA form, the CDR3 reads TGTGCCAGCAGCTACGCCCGACAGACTAGCACAGATACGCAGTATTTT. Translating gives CASSYARQTSTDTQYF.